This is a list of T cell receptor beta chains from one sample in a study of radiation and T cells in renal cell carcinoma. Only in-frame clones appear in the TCRdb table, and some are missing; sequencing was by immunoSEQ multiplex PCR. Of more than 120,000 clones listed, 65% to 90% are singletons. Here the sequenced sample was blood, taken from a patient whose treatment included radiotherapy and nephrectomy. The receptors come from a woman between 45 and 65 years old with renal cell carcinoma. The CDR3 runs from the conserved cysteine through the conserved F or W. A D gene is named only where the DNA matches it firmly. Expanded clones are given a class, and other clones once, few, many or no size at all.

abundance,len,j_gene,d_gene,v_gene,CDR3nt,CDR3aa
-,14,TRBJ2-5,-,TRBV4-1,TGCGCCAGCAGCCGTCCAGGGTTATCAGAGACCCAGTACTTC,CASSRPGLSETQYF
-,14,TRBJ1-1,-,TRBV7-2,TGTGCCAGCAGCCCCCAAGTGGTAGACACTGAAGCTTTCTTT,CASSPQVVDTEAFF
-,14,TRBJ2-3,-,TRBV7-2,TGTGCCAGCAGCTTAGCGATAGCGATAGATACGCAGTATTTT,CASSLAIAIDTQYF
-,11,TRBJ2-5,-,TRBV29-1,TGCAGCGTTAGGGACCAAGAGACCCAGTACTTC,CSVRDQETQYF
-,15,TRBJ1-1,-,TRBV5-4,TGTGCCAGCAGCTTCCGGGGGCGCGTGAACACTGAAGCTTTCTTT,CASSFRGRVNTEAFF
-,11,TRBJ2-3,-,TRBV20-1,TGCAGTGGCGCCTCCGGAGATACGCAGTATTTT,CSGASGDTQYF
-,15,TRBJ2-1,-,TRBV7-2,TGTGCCAGCAGCTTAGGGGCGGGGGCATACAATGAGCAGTTCTTC,CASSLGAGAYNEQFF
-,16,TRBJ2-6,-,TRBV25-1,TGTGCCAGCAGTGAGGGCAGGGGATCTGGGGCCAACGTCCTGACTTTC,CASSEGRGSGANVLTF
once,14,TRBJ2-7,TRBD1,TRBV19,TGTGCCAGTAGTATTAGGGACAGGGGCTACGAGCAGTACTTC,CASSIRDRGYEQYF
-,16,TRBJ2-3,TRBD2,TRBV5-6,TGTGCCAGCAGCTTGCTGAGCGGGGGGTACACAGATACGCAGTATTTT,CASSLLSGGYTDTQYF
-,16,TRBJ2-2,TRBD1,TRBV10-1,TGCGCCAGCAGTGAGTCGGCAGGGGGGAACACCGGGGAGCTGTTTTTT,CASSESAGGNTGELFF
-,15,TRBJ1-2,-,TRBV13,TGTGCCAGCAGCTTACCGGGCCTGAGACATTATGGCTACACCTTC,CASSLPGLRHYGYTF
-,14,TRBJ1-4,-,TRBV30,TGTGCCTGGAGTGTAGGGCGGCGGGATGAAAAACTGTTTTTT,CAWSVGRRDEKLFF
-,14,TRBJ2-5,TRBD1,TRBV7-9,TGTGCCAGTGACCCCGGGACAGGGATCGAGACCCAGTACTTC,CASDPGTGIETQYF
-,13,TRBJ1-4,-,TRBV28,TGTGCCAGCAGTTCAACAGGGAATGAAAAACTGTTTTTT,CASSSTGNEKLFF
few,11,TRBJ1-4,-,TRBV7-9,TGTGCCAGCAGCAAACGAGAAAAACTGTTTTTT,CASSKREKLFF